This T cell receptor (beta chain) was retrieved from a study of cytomegalovirus exposure and HLA in healthy donors. The CDR3 spans 15 residues. CDR1 MNHEY and CDR2 SMNVEV come from the germline V gene (reference sequence). Trimming left V 0 bases short and J 6 bases short, with 12 bases between. The study ran its PCR with 60 Vbeta and 13 Jbeta primers. The protocol was immunoSEQ multiplex PCR, while the TCRdb copy is restricted to in-frame clones and leaves out a portion. The repertoire has about 140,000 clones, over 70% of them found once; the top ten carry approximately 0.97%. The sample comprised PBMCs. The source of this sequence is a man younger than 30 in good health and CMV-seronegative. The chain has TRBV27 and TRBJ1-5; D might be TRBD1 (6 bases). CDR3 sequence reads: CASSLSQGLTQPQHF. The DNA of the CDR3 is TGTGCCAGCAGTTTATCGCAGGGGTTGACTCAGCCCCAGCATTTT.